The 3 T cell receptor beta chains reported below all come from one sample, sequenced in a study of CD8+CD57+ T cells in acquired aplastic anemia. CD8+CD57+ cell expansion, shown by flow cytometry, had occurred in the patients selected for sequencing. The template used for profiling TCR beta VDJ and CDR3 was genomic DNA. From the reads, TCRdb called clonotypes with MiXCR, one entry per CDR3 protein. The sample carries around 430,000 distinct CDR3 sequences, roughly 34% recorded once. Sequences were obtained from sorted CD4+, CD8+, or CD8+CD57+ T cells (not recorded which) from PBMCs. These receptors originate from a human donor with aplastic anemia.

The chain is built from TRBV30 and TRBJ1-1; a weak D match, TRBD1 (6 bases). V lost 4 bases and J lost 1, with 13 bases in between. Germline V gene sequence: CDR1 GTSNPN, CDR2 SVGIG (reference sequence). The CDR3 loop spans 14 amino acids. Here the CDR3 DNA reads TGTGCCTGGACCCGGACAGAGGCGAACACTGAAGCTTTCTTT. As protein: CAWTRTEANTEAFF.

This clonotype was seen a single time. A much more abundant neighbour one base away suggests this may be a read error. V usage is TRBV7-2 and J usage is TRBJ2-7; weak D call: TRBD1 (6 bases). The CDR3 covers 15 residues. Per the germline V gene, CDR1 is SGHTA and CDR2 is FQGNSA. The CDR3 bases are TGTGCCAGCAGCTTCCCCCTACAGGGTGTCGGCGAGCAGCACTTC. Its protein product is CASSFPLQGVGEQHF.

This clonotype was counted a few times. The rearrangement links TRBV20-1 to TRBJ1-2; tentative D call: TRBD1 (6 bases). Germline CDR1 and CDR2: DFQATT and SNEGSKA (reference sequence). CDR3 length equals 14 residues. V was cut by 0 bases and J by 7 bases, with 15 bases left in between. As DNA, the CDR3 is TGCAGTGCTAGAGACCCACAGGGCTTGGCTGGCTACACCTTC. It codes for CSARDPQGLAGYTF.